This record looks at one T cell receptor (beta chain) sequence and its context. This sample was included in a study of cytomegalovirus exposure and HLA in healthy donors. Study-level background: The 130 or so validation repertoires used the same platform as the approximately 670 first-cohort repertoires (as reported by a later analysis).

The V and J ends lost 5 bases and 4 bases respectively, with 11 bases between them. From germline, CDR1 is MNHEY and CDR2 SMNVEV (reference sequence). This CDR3 has 13 residues. TCRdb's copy holds only in-frame clones and misses some; the assay was immunoSEQ multiplex PCR. The sample records 150,000 to 200,000 clones, approximately 83% being singletons. The source of this sequence is a woman under 30 in good health and CMV-seropositive. The sequencing sample was made of PBMCs. The J gene is TRBJ1-2, the V gene TRBV27; D is possibly TRBD1 (5 bases). The CDR3 region is CASSHGHSYGYTF. In DNA, the CDR3 is TGTGCCAGCAGTCACGGACATAGCTATGGCTACACCTTC.